The rows below give T cell receptor beta chains drawn from one sample of a study of beta chain features in type 1 diabetes. Using immunoSEQ multiplex PCR, the repertoire was profiled, and TCRdb retains in-frame clones only, with some absent. This sample carries about 240,000 clones, 14% of them seen once, and the ten largest clones take around 0.019%. Sequencing was carried out using naive CD4+ T cells from blood. These receptors originate from a man aged 25-40 years with type 1 diabetes. The conserved cysteine and the conserved F or W are not part of the CDR3 here.

V gene,J gene,CDR3 protein
TRBV12-5,TRBJ2-5,ASGLAPFPGTQY
TRBV7-8,TRBJ2-2,ASSTTANTGELF
TRBV5-1,TRBJ2-7,ASSLTTGAHEQY
TRBV25-1,TRBJ1-6,ASSEVASLTLH
TRBV5-1,TRBJ2-3,ASSLGSSASTDTQY
TRBV5-1,TRBJ2-7,ASMLGGGTSSYEQY
TRBV5-1,TRBJ2-4,ASSLDRAAQY
TRBV11-2,TRBJ1-1,ASSLGGQGTAF
TRBV7-9,TRBJ2-3,ASRSAGGTDTQY
TRBV2,TRBJ2-3,ASSDRAGGYTDTQY
TRBV25-1,TRBJ2-3,ASSDPGQGRDTQY
TRBV5-4,TRBJ2-5,ASSSGFQGQETQY
TRBV7-9,TRBJ2-3,ASSFSSTDTQY
TRBV6-5,TRBJ1-3,ASSPPGSGNTIY
TRBV28,TRBJ1-1,ASSLDRTEAF
TRBV27,TRBJ2-7,ASSLRQGKSEQY
TRBV7-9,TRBJ2-1,ASSSTGSYNEQF
TRBV19,TRBJ2-6,ASIPGQGVLGANVLT
TRBV18,TRBJ1-2,ASSPPGQAFYGYT
TRBV19,TRBJ1-5,ASSPDRGGNQPQH
TRBV29-1,TRBJ2-2,SVDSANTGELF
TRBV5-1,TRBJ2-5,ASSLAVEGGDQY
TRBV6-1,TRBJ2-5,ASSLGQGNMETQY
TRBV29-1,TRBJ2-7,SARQGQGPLS
TRBV7-2,TRBJ2-1,ASSLVGAGRYNEQF
TRBV11-1,TRBJ2-7,ASSLAGQAYEQY
TRBV19,TRBJ2-2,ASSTTTGARGELF
TRBV19,TRBJ2-7,ASSIYGTGEPPEY
TRBV9,TRBJ2-7,ASSVAGRGAIYEQY
TRBV18,TRBJ2-7,ASSPPGRGLDEQY
TRBV30,TRBJ2-1,AWRGTGAYNEQF
TRBV12-5,TRBJ1-2,ASGTGQGVGGYT
TRBV4-1,TRBJ2-7,ASSQVVAGSYEQY
TRBV5-4,TRBJ2-1,ASSLGTVSYNEQF
TRBV18,TRBJ2-7,ASSPRLAGGRKDNYEQY
TRBV14,TRBJ2-3,ASSQVDSRTDTQY
TRBV13,TRBJ2-7,ASSLRGGGIHEQY
TRBV25-1,TRBJ1-6,ASSPRDRDNSPLH
TRBV10-3,TRBJ1-2,AINDRATPYGYT
TRBV4-2,TRBJ2-7,ASSQEGGGLAYEQY
TRBV19,TRBJ2-7,ASSKDRGHEQY